The clone carrying this TCR beta chain was seen many times. This entry belongs to a study of T cells in Graves' hyperthyroidism and ophthalmopathy. Amplification targeted TCR beta CDR3 regions from RNA transcripts. HTBI primers drove first-round RT-PCR of the TCR CDR3. TCRdb ran MiXCR on the multiplex PCR reads and lists one entry per CDR3 protein. The data show 750,000 to 900,000 distinct CDR3 sequences, around 38% seen once. Germline loops: CDR1 SGHTA, CDR2 FQGNSA. CDR3 length equals 14 residues. V dropped 5 bases and J dropped 0 bases, with 7 bases sitting between them. Newly diagnosed patients aged 18 to 65 had hyperthyroidism of under 2 months' duration.

Sequencing used blood. This clonotype was obtained from a man aged 18 to 30 with Graves' hyperthyroidism. V usage is TRBV7-2 and J usage is TRBJ2-2; D is unresolved. The CDR3 spells CASSPSANTGELFF. The DNA of the CDR3 is TGTGCCAGCAGCCCATCTGCGAACACCGGGGAGCTGTTTTTT.